A single sample is the source of the 19 T cell receptor beta chains below, sequenced in a study of CD8+ T cells in alopecia areata. Individuals with alopecia areata gave both lesional scalp punch biopsies and peripheral blood for collection. RNA was extracted and reverse transcribed into cDNA as the sequencing template. Assay used: immunoSEQ multiplex PCR; TCRdb lists only in-frame clones, some missing. Of 11,000 or so clones in the sample, around 60% were seen once. Sequenced: skin. These TCRs come from a human donor with alopecia areata.

V is TRBV4-1 and J is TRBJ1-6; D uncertain. From germline, CDR1 is MGHRA and CDR2 YSYEKL. Trimming took off 1 base at V and 9 bases at J, with 13 bases between the two ends. This CDR3 is built from 15 residues. CDR3: CASSQVPLDASPLHF. The DNA of the CDR3 is TGCGCCAGCAGCCAAGTCCCCTTGGACGCTTCACCCCTCCACTTT.

V and J are TRBV6-5 and TRBJ1-3, with unresolved D. The germline CDR1 and CDR2 sequences are MNHEY and SVGAGI. This CDR3 contains 15 residues. V shed 0 bases and J shed 4 bases, with 10 bases lying between them. Here the CDR3 DNA reads TGTGCCAGCAGTTACTCCCAGAAGTACGGAAACACCATATATTTT. This gives the protein CASSYSQKYGNTIYF.

The chain links TRBV11-2 to TRBJ2-5, with TRBD2 matching over 12 bases. Germline CDR1 is SGHAT and CDR2 is FQNNGV. Trimming cost V 1 base and J 4 bases; bases outside gene matches: 4. CDR3 size: 16 residues. The CDR3 region has the DNA TGTGCCAGCAGCTTAGCCCTAGCGGGAGGGCGAGAGACCCAGTACTTC. Amino acids: CASSLALAGGRETQYF.

As to this clone: The same CDR3 also results from other DNA sequences found in this sample. The rearrangement joins TRBV7-3 to TRBJ1-1; possibly TRBD1 for D (5 bases). The CDR3 loop spans 14 amino acids. Trimming took 1 base from V and 4 from J, leaving 10 bases between them. From germline, CDR1 is SGHTA and CDR2 FQGTGA. The CDR3, as DNA: TGTGCCAGCAGCTTAATTGGCGGGGGCACTGAAGCTTTCTTT. This sequence encodes CASSLIGGGTEAFF.

A few counts support this clone. This chain uses TRBV7-8 with TRBJ2-7, with D unclear. The germline gives CDR1 SGHVS, CDR2 FQNEAQ. Trimming stripped 3 bases from V and 5 bases from J, with 5 bases between. This CDR3 contains 11 residues. The CDR3 nucleotides read TGTGCCAGCAGCTTTTCTCACGAGCAGTACTTC. Amino acid sequence: CASSFSHEQYF.

V gene TRBV6-5 combines with J gene TRBJ1-2; tentative D call: TRBD1 (6 bases). V was pared by 6 bases and J by 0 bases, with 14 bases between. The CDR3 is 15 amino acids. Germline values: CDR1 MNHEY, CDR2 SVGAGI. This chain's CDR3 is CASRKGQQANYGYTF. The CDR3, as DNA: TGTGCCAGCAGAAAAGGACAGCAAGCTAACTATGGCTACACCTTC.

The chain has TRBV6-6 and TRBJ2-5, with 7 bases lining up with TRBD2. The germline CDR1 and CDR2 sequences are MNHNY and SVGAGI (reference sequence). V gave up 5 bases and J gave up 5 bases; unmatched junction bases: 5. CDR3 length: 13 residues. CDR3 amino acids: CASSGAGWETQYF. CDR3 DNA: TGTGCCAGCAGTGGAGCGGGATGGGAGACCCAGTACTTC.

The chain is built from TRBV28 and TRBJ2-4; D possibly corresponds to TRBD2 (5 bases). Germline CDR1 reads MDHEN; CDR2 reads SYDVKM. V was clipped by 5 bases and J by 2 bases, with 10 bases between them. The CDR3 spans 14 residues. Here the CDR3 reads CASSLTRTKNIQYF. The CDR3 DNA follows: TGTGCCAGCAGTCTTACTAGAACCAAAAACATTCAGTACTTC.

This chain joins TRBV7-2 and TRBJ2-7; D not resolved. Germline V CDR1 and CDR2: SGHTA, FQGNSA. Trimming stripped 5 bases from V and 4 bases from J, with 9 bases between. This CDR3 region has 12 residues. This CDR3 reads CASSPRPYEQYF. CDR3 DNA sequence: TGTGCCAGCAGCCCCCGTCCTTACGAGCAGTACTTC. Using reference TRBV7-2 and TRBJ2-7 for the parts outside the CDR3, the full variable domain is GAGVSQSPSNKVTEKGKDVELRCDPISGHTALYWYRQSLGQGLEFLIYFQGNSAPDKSGLPSDRFSAERTGGSVSTLTIQRTQQEDSAVYLCASSPRPYEQYFGPGTRLTVT.

This sequence joins TRBV7-9 and TRBJ1-5; TRBD1 matches at 8 bases. Germline CDR1 is SEHNR and CDR2 is FQNEAQ (reference sequence). Trimming at V came to 1 base and at J to 8 bases, leaving 4 bases not matched to a gene. The CDR3 extends over 14 amino acids. The chain's CDR3 is CASSLGQGNKPQHF. CDR3 in DNA: TGTGCCAGCAGCTTAGGACAGGGGAACAAGCCCCAGCATTTT. The variable domain in full, completed from reference TRBV7-9 and TRBJ1-5, reads DTGVSQNPRHKITKRGQNVTFRCDPISEHNRLYWYRQTLGQGPEFLTYFQNEAQLEKSRLLSDRFSAERPKGSFSTLEIQRTEQGDSAMYLCASSLGQGNKPQHFGDGTRLSIL.

This clone was counted only a few times. V gene TRBV4-3 combines with J gene TRBJ1-2, with D unresolved. This CDR3 is built from 16 residues. The V gene lost 3 bases and the J gene lost 1 base, with 15 bases spanning the gap. Per germline, CDR1 LGHNA and CDR2 YSLEER. The CDR3 region is CASSQGMIRSNYGYTF. In DNA form, the CDR3 reads TGCGCCAGCAGCCAGGGTATGATTCGTAGTAACTATGGCTACACCTTC.

This clone has only a few counts. The chain recombines TRBV18 with TRBJ2-7, with D possibly TRBD2 on 5 matching bases. The V gene lost 3 bases and the J gene lost 6 bases, with 21 bases spanning the gap. Germline CDR1 is KGHSH and CDR2 is LQKENI. This CDR3 is built from 16 residues. The DNA for the CDR3 is TGTGCCAGCTCACCTGCCCCCCTGGGAGAGCGACGCGAGCAGTACTTC. Residues: CASSPAPLGERREQYF.

This rearrangement joins TRBV28 to TRBJ2-3, with 8 bases that match TRBD1. The V gene's germline CDR1 is MDHEN and CDR2 SYDVKM. Trimming removed 7 bases from V and 0 bases from J; junction bases left unmatched: 6. This CDR3 comprises 15 residues. The CDR3, as DNA: TGTGCCAGCACCACAGGGGGGTCTAGCACAGATACGCAGTATTTT. Translation gives CASTTGGSSTDTQYF.

This chain links TRBV5-1 with TRBJ1-6; no clear D gene. V lost 5 bases, J lost 7 bases, and 16 bases lay in between. The CDR3 loop spans 15 amino acids. From germline, CDR1 is SGHRS and CDR2 YFSETQ. The CDR3 here is CASSYEGSLNSPLHF. The DNA for the CDR3 is TGCGCCAGCAGTTATGAGGGATCGCTGAATTCACCCCTCCACTTT.

V usage is TRBV27 and J usage is TRBJ1-4; D is uncertain. V lost 2 bases, J lost 5 bases, and 12 bases lay in between. The CDR3 is 15 residues long. Germline loops: CDR1 MNHEY, CDR2 SMNVEV (reference sequence). The chain's CDR3 is CASSLPTTWNEKLFF. The CDR3 nucleotides are TGTGCCAGCAGTTTACCGACAACTTGGAATGAAAAACTGTTTTTT.

CDR3 sequence reads: CASSLGWGQPQHF. For the CDR3, the DNA is TGTGCCAGCAGCTTAGGCTGGGGTCAGCCCCAGCATTTT. The chain uses TRBV7-2 and TRBJ1-5; no clear D. This CDR3 has 13 residues. Trimming shortened V by 1 base and J by 6 bases, and 7 bases separated the two germline ends. Germline lookup yields CDR1 SGHTA and CDR2 FQGNSA.

This clone was counted between two and nine times. The chain links TRBV30 to TRBJ1-2; D is uncertain. Trimming took off 2 bases at V and 8 bases at J, with 15 bases between the two ends. Germline-derived CDR1 and CDR2 are GTSNPN and SVGIG (reference sequence). CDR3 length equals 13 residues. CDR3 region: CAWSQDGFQGYTF. DNA of the CDR3: TGTGCCTGGAGTCAGGACGGGTTCCAAGGCTACACCTTC.

This chain connects TRBV28 to TRBJ2-7; TRBD1 matches 9 bases. The V segment lost 5 bases and the J segment 2 bases; nucleotides outside the gene matches: 4. This CDR3 comprises 14 residues. Germline V gene lookup returns CDR1 MDHEN and CDR2 SYDVKM. CDR3 in amino acids: CASSTRTGAYEQYF. CDR3 sequence (DNA): TGTGCCAGCAGTACCAGGACAGGGGCCTACGAGCAGTACTTC.

The chain couples TRBV9 to TRBJ2-7; unclear D gene. Trimming left V 0 bases short and J 5 bases short, with 15 bases between. Germline-derived CDR1 and CDR2 are SGDLS and YYNGEE. The CDR3 length is 15 residues. CDR3 residues: CASSVEGSGNDEQYF. In DNA form, the CDR3 reads TGTGCCAGCAGCGTAGAGGGTTCGGGTAACGACGAGCAGTACTTC.